The present T cell receptor (beta chain) was sequenced within a study of T cell responses to AZD1222 COVID-19 vaccine. About the research overall: Samples with a second dose at about 4 or about 12 weeks were pooled together. Study outcomes and limitations: After two AZD1222 doses, spike-specific TCR breadth and depth rose versus day 0. None of the repertoires were sampled until the peak T cell response had passed.

Regarding this clone: Its cognate antigen is unknown.

Libraries were prepared by immunoSEQ multiplex PCR; TCRdb keeps only in-frame clonotypes and omits some of them. This sample carries around 110,000 clones, over 75% of them seen once, and the ten largest clones take 2.5% to 4%. Germline V gives CDR1 SGHAT, CDR2 FQDESV (reference sequence). The V end lost 3 bases, the J end lost 10 bases, and 10 bases lay between the germline ends. This CDR3 is 13 amino acids long. Source: peripheral blood, taken on day 0 of AZD1222 vaccination. This receptor was identified in an adult in good health. The V gene is TRBV11-1, the J gene TRBJ2-6; the D gene is possibly TRBD2 (5 bases). The CDR3 loop is CASSFHPGNVLTF. The CDR3, as DNA: TGTGCCAGCAGCTTTCATCCGGGAAACGTCCTGACTTTC.